The 30 T cell receptor beta chains reported below all come from one sample, sequenced in a study of CD8 T cells in Susac syndrome. With random hexamers, reverse transcription was performed on about 0.5 to 1 ug of RNA. MiXCR was run by TCRdb on the immunoSEQ multiplex PCR reads, yielding one entry per CDR3 protein. The sample includes over 80,000 distinct CDR3 sequences, around 94% seen only once; the top ten take about 0.99%. Specimen: CD8+ T cells from PBMCs. The receptors were sampled from a human donor with Susac syndrome.

The V and J genes are TRBV27 and TRBJ2-7, with 7 positions matching TRBD1. The trim removed 5 bases at V and 6 bases at J, leaving 13 bases unmatched. The V gene's germline CDR1 is MNHEY and CDR2 SMNVEV (reference sequence). The CDR3 covers 15 residues. The CDR3 is CASSPRQGWALEQYF. In nucleotides, the CDR3 is TGTGCCAGCAGTCCCAGACAGGGTTGGGCCCTCGAGCAGTACTTC.

The chain uses TRBV25-1 and TRBJ2-7, with D perhaps TRBD1 (6 bases). V shed 10 bases and J shed 9 bases, with 16 bases lying between them. Germline CDR1 is MGHDK and CDR2 is SYGVNS. The CDR3 runs to 11 residues. For the CDR3, the DNA is TGTGCCACTCTTTCAGGGGAAGGGCAGTACTTC. Encoded protein: CATLSGEGQYF.

The genes are TRBV2 and TRBJ1-5; D unresolved. The CDR3 is made up of 17 amino acids. Trimming took 0 bases from V and 2 from J, leaving 14 bases between them. Germline V gene sequence: CDR1 SNHLY, CDR2 FYNNEI. CDR3 DNA sequence: TGTGCCAGCAGTGAAGCGTTTAAGGGAATGGGCAATCAGCCCCAGCATTTT. Amino acids: CASSEAFKGMGNQPQHF.

The chain uses TRBV20-1 and TRBJ2-1; maybe TRBD2 (5 bases). Trimming took 4 bases from V and 6 from J, leaving 10 bases between them. CDR1 DFQATT and CDR2 SNEGSKA come from the germline V gene (reference sequence). The CDR3 spans 12 residues. The CDR3 sequence is CSAIPRGNEQFF. The CDR3 nucleotides read TGCAGTGCTATCCCCCGGGGCAATGAGCAGTTCTTC.

This chain uses TRBV4-2 with TRBJ2-3; D ambiguous. The germline V gene has CDR1 LGHNA and CDR2 YNFKEQ. V lost 0 bases to trimming and J lost 4 bases, with 14 bases between them. The CDR3 loop spans 16 amino acids. This CDR3 is CASSQELVRGADTQYF. The CDR3 DNA is TGTGCCAGCAGCCAAGAACTCGTCCGTGGAGCAGATACGCAGTATTTT.

The chain employs TRBV19 and TRBJ2-3; D unresolved. Germline lookup yields CDR1 LNHDA and CDR2 SQIVND (reference sequence). CDR3 length: 13 amino acids. The V end was cut by 5 bases, the J end by 0 bases, with 6 bases between. As DNA, the CDR3 is TGTGCCAGTAGTTCAGTTAGCACAGATACGCAGTATTTT. The encoded protein is CASSSVSTDTQYF.

V and J are TRBV29-1 and TRBJ1-2; D may be TRBD1 (5 bases). The germline V gene has CDR1 SQVTM and CDR2 ANQGSEA. The CDR3 spans 14 residues. Trimming shortened V by 4 bases and J by 4 bases, and 16 bases separated the two germline ends. The CDR3 sequence: CSVGGTDDSYGYTF. CDR3 nucleotides: TGCAGCGTTGGCGGGACCGACGATAGCTATGGCTACACCTTC.

CDR3 bases: TGTGCCAGCAGATGGGACAGGGATTCAACTAATGAAAAACTGTTTTTT. Its translation: CASRWDRDSTNEKLFF. The V and J genes are TRBV2 and TRBJ1-4, with TRBD1 matching 9 bases. The germline gives CDR1 SNHLY, CDR2 FYNNEI. The CDR3 length is 16 residues. With 6 bases clipped from V and 0 bases from J, the junction kept 5 bases outside the gene matches.

The rearrangement joins TRBV9 to TRBJ1-1; D might be TRBD1 (6 bases). Trimming pared 0 bases from V and 5 bases from J, leaving 11 bases between. Germline CDR1 and CDR2: SGDLS and YYNGEE. This CDR3 is 14 amino acids long. CDR3 sequence reads: CASSVAGEGTEAFF. In DNA, the CDR3 is TGTGCCAGCAGCGTAGCAGGGGAGGGAACTGAAGCTTTCTTT.

The chain recombines TRBV6-5 with TRBJ2-6; D is uncertain. V was cut by 0 bases and J by 4 bases, with 10 bases left in between. CDR1 is MNHEY, CDR2 SVGAGI, per germline. This CDR3 region has 16 residues. The chain's CDR3 is CASSYSSLSGANVLTF. The DNA for the CDR3 is TGTGCCAGCAGTTACTCTTCCCTCTCGGGGGCCAACGTCCTGACTTTC.

This rearrangement joins TRBV7-3 to TRBJ1-5; D remains unclear. The ends were cut back, 2 bases at V and 9 bases at J, with 11 bases in the middle. CDR3 size: 13 residues. CDR1 and CDR2 from the germline V gene are SGHTA and FQGTGA. CDR3 sequence reads: CASSLGSDRPQHF. The CDR3 nucleotides are TGTGCCAGCAGCTTAGGGTCTGATCGGCCCCAGCATTTT.

The rearrangement joins TRBV7-3 to TRBJ2-3; 11 nucleotides align to TRBD2. This CDR3 has 14 residues. The trim removed 8 bases at V and 3 bases at J, leaving 4 bases unmatched. Germline-derived CDR1 and CDR2 are SGHTA and FQGTGA. Written as DNA, the CDR3 is TGTGCCAGCGGACTAGCGGGTTATACAGATACGCAGTATTTT. Translation gives CASGLAGYTDTQYF.

The V and J genes are TRBV15 and TRBJ1-5; D might be TRBD1 (6 bases). The CDR3 sequence is 16 residues long. V was pared by 3 bases and J by 0 bases, with 12 bases between. Per germline, CDR1 LNHNV and CDR2 YYDKDF (reference sequence). The CDR3 region has the DNA TGTGCCACCAGCAGTCGAAGGGGGGCTAGCAATCAGCCCCAGCATTTT. Amino acid sequence: CATSSRRGASNQPQHF. The whole variable domain, remainder taken from reference TRBV15 and TRBJ1-5, is DAMVIQNPRYQVTQFGKPVTLSCSQTLNHNVMYWYQQKSSQAPKLLFHYYDKDFNNEADTPDNFQSRRPNTSFCFLDIRSPGLGDTAMYLCATSSRRGASNQPQHFGDGTRLSIL.

This chain uses TRBV12-3 or TRBV12-4 with TRBJ1-4; tentative D call: TRBD1 (6 bases). V lost 7 bases and J 17 bases, leaving 20 bases between the germline ends. The CDR3 consists of 12 residues. The CDR3 sequence: CASTSERGWLFF. CDR3 coding DNA: TGTGCCAGCACTTCTGAAAGGGGGTGGCTTTTTTTT.

This clonotype was counted a single time. V and J are TRBV20-1 and TRBJ2-1; TRBD1 or TRBD2 may be the D gene (5 bases each). V lost 6 bases, J lost 5 bases, and 14 bases lay in between. CDR1 is DFQATT and CDR2 is SNEGSKA in the germline V gene (reference sequence). This CDR3 spans 13 amino acids. In nucleotides, the CDR3 is TGCAGTGCAGGCCGGGACCCGGACAATGAGCAGTTCTTC. Its translation: CSAGRDPDNEQFF.

This chain joins TRBV9 and TRBJ2-7; 12 bases line up with TRBD1. Germline V lookup: CDR1 SGDLS, CDR2 YYNGEE. The CDR3 has 15 amino acids. Unmatched junction bases numbered 5, after V lost 4 bases and J lost 3 bases. CDR3 coding DNA: TGTGCCAGCAGCCCCGGGACAGGGGGCGTCTACGAGCAGTACTTC. The encoded protein is CASSPGTGGVYEQYF.

CDR3 coding DNA: TGTGCCAGCAGCTCGACAGGGGGCCAAGAGACCCAGTACTTC. Translation: CASSSTGGQETQYF. The rearrangement joins TRBV7-3 to TRBJ2-5; 9 bases map to TRBD1. The junction had 1 base not matched to a gene; V was cut back by 4 bases and J by 1 base. Germline V gene sequence: CDR1 SGHTA, CDR2 FQGTGA. The CDR3 consists of 14 residues. The full variable domain, completed using reference TRBV7-3 and TRBJ2-5, is GAGVSQTPSNKVTEKGKYVELRCDPISGHTALYWYRQSLGQGPEFLIYFQGTGAADDSGLPNDRFFAVRPEGSVSTLKIQRTERGDSAVYLCASSSTGGQETQYFGPGTRLLVL.

The V gene is TRBV5-6, the J gene TRBJ2-5; 12 bases agree with TRBD1. There are 16 residues in the CDR3. Germline V gene sequence: CDR1 SGHDT, CDR2 YYEEEE. The V gene end was trimmed by 4 bases and the J gene end by 7 bases; junction bases not matched to a gene: 11. The DNA of the CDR3 is TGTGCCAGCAGCCTCGGGACAGGGGGCCCCAAAGCGACCCAGTACTTC. Translation: CASSLGTGGPKATQYF.

The chain has TRBV20-1 and TRBJ2-7, with D possibly TRBD2 on 7 matching bases. Germline assignment: CDR1 DFQATT and CDR2 SNEGSKA (reference sequence). The CDR3 has 15 amino acids. Trimming shortened V by 6 bases and J by 2 bases, and 20 bases separated the two germline ends. The DNA of the CDR3 is TGCAGTGCGACAGCCTGGGGGGGCCCTACCTACGAGCAGTACTTC. Its protein is CSATAWGGPTYEQYF.

The chain is built from TRBV27 and TRBJ1-5; TRBD1 matches 7 bases. The CDR3 runs to 13 residues. With V trimmed by 8 bases and J by 2 bases, 3 bases remained unmatched. Germline V gene sequence: CDR1 MNHEY, CDR2 SMNVEV (reference sequence). The CDR3 DNA follows: TGTGCCAGCGCCACAGGGGGCAATCAGCCCCAGCATTTT. Translated, it gives CASATGGNQPQHF.

The rearrangement uses TRBV4-3 and TRBJ1-2; D gene uncertain. Germline V gives CDR1 LGHNA, CDR2 YSLEER. Trimming removed 4 bases at V and 3 bases at J, with 21 bases between. CDR3 length equals 17 residues. The CDR3 protein is CASSPLPAQEGDYGYTF. For the CDR3, the DNA is TGCGCCAGCAGCCCACTCCCAGCGCAGGAGGGCGACTATGGCTACACCTTC.

The V gene is TRBV30, the J gene TRBJ1-5, with D unresolved. The CDR3 sequence is 13 residues long. The germline V and J ends were trimmed by 5 bases and 3 bases, with 11 bases remaining between them. Germline loops: CDR1 GTSNPN, CDR2 SVGIG (reference sequence). CDR3 residues: CAWSLGPNQPQHF. For the CDR3, the DNA is TGTGCCTGGTCCTTAGGTCCCAATCAGCCCCAGCATTTT.

V and J are TRBV9 and TRBJ2-1, with TRBD2 matching 14 bases. The CDR3 length is 14 residues. The germline V gene encodes CDR1 SGDLS and CDR2 YYNGEE. Trimming at V came to 3 bases and at J to 8 bases, leaving 1 base not matched to a gene. The CDR3 DNA reads TGTGCCAGCAGCGGGGGACTAGCGGGAGATGAGCAGTTCTTC. Protein: CASSGGLAGDEQFF.

V and J are TRBV1 and TRBJ1-4. TRBV1 is marked as a pseudogene. The CDR3 contains 14 residues. The CDR3 is CTSSQLFLKRKLFF. The CDR3 DNA follows: TGCACCAGCAGCCAATTGTTCCTGAAACGAAAACTGTTTTTT.

J is TRBJ1-1 and V is TRBV7-8; 7 nucleotides match TRBD1. V lost 8 bases, J lost 1 base, and 13 bases stayed unmatched. From germline, CDR1 is SGHVS and CDR2 FQNEAQ. CDR3 length: 16 amino acids. The CDR3 region is CASVSPGGGSNTEAFF. CDR3 sequence (DNA): TGTGCCAGCGTCTCCCCAGGGGGGGGATCGAACACTGAAGCTTTCTTT.

This chain connects TRBV6-4 to TRBJ2-1; D uncertain. Trimming removed 4 bases from V and 9 bases from J, with 7 bases in between. Germline-derived CDR1 and CDR2 are MRHNA and SNTAGT. The length of the CDR3 is 11 residues. CDR3 DNA: TGTGCCAGCAGTGGGGGTTTTGAGCAGTTCTTC. Protein sequence: CASSGGFEQFF.

The V call is TRBV4-1, the J call TRBJ1-1; D is possibly TRBD1 (5 bases). Germline V lookup: CDR1 MGHRA, CDR2 YSYEKL. The CDR3 spans 16 residues. Trimming cost V 0 bases and J 3 bases, with 14 bases left between them. The CDR3 region has the DNA TGCGCCAGCAGCCAAGAACGGGGGAGATGGGACACTGAAGCTTTCTTT. Its translation: CASSQERGRWDTEAFF.

This chain joins TRBV29-1 and TRBJ2-1, with D unresolved. The V gene lost 5 bases and the J gene lost 4 bases, with 6 bases spanning the gap. The CDR3 is made up of 11 amino acids. The germline V gene encodes CDR1 SQVTM and CDR2 ANQGSEA. The CDR3 spells CSVRQYNEQFF. In DNA form, the CDR3 reads TGCAGCGTTCGGCAGTACAATGAGCAGTTCTTC.

This clonotype was found a few times. This chain links TRBV7-3 with TRBJ2-1; 11 bases fit TRBD2. Germline V gene lookup returns CDR1 SGHTA and CDR2 FQGTGA. The CDR3 covers 16 residues. Trimming took 2 bases from V and 8 from J; bases not matched to a gene: 8. The CDR3 spells CASSLSSSGRRDEQFF. CDR3 nucleotide sequence: TGTGCCAGCAGCTTATCGTCTAGCGGGAGGCGGGATGAGCAGTTCTTC.

This clonotype came up once. The gene calls are TRBV20-1 and TRBJ1-2; TRBD1 is a possible D gene (5 bases). The CDR3 sequence is 12 residues long. Germline values: CDR1 DFQATT, CDR2 SNEGSKA (reference sequence). With 0 bases removed from V and 4 bases from J, the gap between germline ends came to 6 bases. In DNA, the CDR3 is TGCAGTGCTAGAGATGACAGCTATGGCTACACCTTC. Its translation is CSARDDSYGYTF.